These 6 T cell receptor beta chains originate from one sample sequenced in a study of blood T cells in healthy people across ages. Primers used in a second PCR of about 6 to 12 cycles were a sample-barcoded 5' primer and a J-beta primer mix. A single record per CDR3 protein comes from TCRdb applying MiXCR to the 5' RACE reads. Among 450,000 to 700,000 distinct CDR3 sequences listed, 27% were seen once. Sequencing used blood. Receptors were obtained from a woman in her 70s in good health.

This clonotype was seen ten or more times. The J gene is TRBJ2-5, the V gene TRBV4-1, with 15 bases that match TRBD2. After removal of 8 bases from V and 5 bases from J, the junction contained 6 bases not matched to a gene. The germline CDR1 and CDR2 sequences are MGHRA and YSYEKL. This CDR3 contains 15 residues. CDR3 DNA sequence: TGCGCCAGCTCACGGACTAGCGGGGGGGTGGAGACCCAGTACTTC. It specifies CASSRTSGGVETQYF.

A few counts support this clonotype. The V and J genes are TRBV4-2 and TRBJ2-5; D is ambiguous. The ends were cut back, 0 bases at V and 4 bases at J, with 15 bases in the middle. The CDR3 consists of 16 residues. Per germline, CDR1 LGHNA and CDR2 YNFKEQ. The CDR3 region has the DNA TGTGCCAGCAGCCAAGAGGTAGCTGTTTTCCCAGAGACCCAGTACTTC. Its protein is CASSQEVAVFPETQYF.

This clonotype was seen repeatedly, ten times or more. This sequence joins TRBV7-3 and TRBJ1-4; D call uncertain. The CDR3 is made up of 19 amino acids. V gave up 5 bases and J gave up 2 bases, with 24 bases separating them. Germline loops: CDR1 SGHTA, CDR2 FQGTGA. CDR3 sequence (DNA): TGTGCCAGCAGCCCACGTGTACGGCGCCGAGTAGCTACTAATGAAAAACTGTTTTTT. Translation: CASSPRVRRRVATNEKLFF.

This clonotype showed up just once. V usage is TRBV4-3 and J usage is TRBJ2-3; 10 bases are a match to TRBD2. CDR1 and CDR2 (germline): LGHNA, YSLEER. After removal of 9 bases from V and 2 bases from J, the junction contained 11 bases not matched to a gene. The CDR3 extends over 16 amino acids. CDR3 DNA: TGCGCCAGTTCTTGGGGAGCGGGAGGGCCCACAGATACGCAGTATTTT. Translated, it gives CASSWGAGGPTDTQYF.

This clonotype has only a few counts. This chain links TRBV12-3 or TRBV12-4 with TRBJ1-2; D not certain. The CDR3 runs 13 residues. The germline V and J ends were trimmed by 1 base and 4 bases, with 7 bases remaining between them. CDR3 sequence reads: CASSLEDGYGYTF. CDR3 coding DNA: TGTGCCAGCAGTTTAGAGGATGGCTATGGCTACACCTTC.

This clonotype was counted many times. The J gene is TRBJ1-3, the V gene TRBV7-2, with D perhaps TRBD1 (5 bases). Between the trimmed V and J ends, which lost 5 bases and 0 bases, there was a span of 8 bases. The CDR3 runs 14 residues. Germline CDR1 SGHTA, CDR2 FQGNSA. The CDR3 here is CASSNQGSGNTIYF. DNA of the CDR3: TGTGCCAGCAGCAACCAGGGCTCTGGAAACACCATATATTTT. Filled out from reference TRBV7-2 and TRBJ1-3, the complete variable domain reads GAGVSQSPSNKVTEKGKDVELRCDPISGHTALYWYRQSLGQGLEFLIYFQGNSAPDKSGLPSDRFSAERTGGSVSTLTIQRTQQEDSAVYLCASSNQGSGNTIYFGEGSWLTVV.